These 32 T cell receptor beta chains were sequenced from one sample in a study of memory CD4+ T cells and cytomegalovirus serostatus. TCRdb keeps only in-frame clones here, not all; method: immunoSEQ multiplex PCR. Of just under 60,000 clones listed, roughly 77% are singletons. Single viable CD3+CD4+CD8-CD45RO+ cells were sorted as the memory CD4+ T cells. Sequenced sample: memory CD4+ T cells from blood. These receptors were taken from an adult in good health and CMV-seronegative.

The CDR3 loop reads CASGYYEQYF. The CDR3 DNA follows: TGTGCCAGCGGTTACTACGAGCAGTACTTC. The chain couples TRBV28 to TRBJ2-7; D gene unclear. V was trimmed by 8 bases and J by 3 bases, leaving 5 bases between them. Germline lookup yields CDR1 MDHEN and CDR2 SYDVKM. CDR3 length: 10 amino acids.

This clone was seen a handful of times. The V and J genes are TRBV7-3 and TRBJ2-2, with D unresolved. Trimming left V 2 bases short and J 0 bases short, with 7 bases between. Germline lookup yields CDR1 SGHTA and CDR2 FQGTGA. CDR3 length: 15 residues. Here the CDR3 DNA reads TGTGCCAGCAGCTTAGTACCCGCGAACACCGGGGAGCTGTTTTTT. It codes for CASSLVPANTGELFF.

The chain links TRBV9 to TRBJ1-1, with D tentatively TRBD1 (5 bases). V shed 3 bases and J shed 3 bases, with 18 bases lying between them. Germline V gene sequence: CDR1 SGDLS, CDR2 YYNGEE. CDR3 length: 16 residues. DNA of the CDR3: TGTGCCAGCAGCGCGGGTGTCGGGGGTTCCGACACTGAAGCTTTCTTT. As protein: CASSAGVGGSDTEAFF.

The rearrangement joins TRBV28 to TRBJ1-1, with D unclear. Germline CDR1 is MDHEN and CDR2 is SYDVKM. The CDR3 totals 14 residues. The germline V and J ends were trimmed by 2 bases and 4 bases, with 11 bases remaining between them. The CDR3 reads CASSLGVSGTEAFF. The CDR3 DNA reads TGTGCCAGCAGTTTAGGAGTTAGCGGCACTGAAGCTTTCTTT.

The V call is TRBV5-4, the J call TRBJ2-3, with D maybe TRBD2 (6 bases). The CDR3 covers 17 residues. Trimming pared 4 bases from V and 6 bases from J, leaving 24 bases between. Germline assignment: CDR1 SGHNT and CDR2 YYREEE (reference sequence). This chain's CDR3 is CASSRDGFNRRVDTQYF. As DNA, the CDR3 is TGTGCCAGCAGCCGGGACGGATTCAACAGGAGGGTGGATACGCAGTATTTT.

This clone was seen a single time. The rearrangement joins TRBV7-8 to TRBJ2-7, with 8 bases aligning to TRBD1. Germline-derived CDR1 and CDR2 are SGHVS and FQNEAQ. J was trimmed by 3 bases and V by 5 bases; bases with no gene match: 12. This CDR3 spans 16 amino acids. This chain's CDR3 is CASSKNRIDRGYEQYF. Here the CDR3 DNA reads TGTGCCAGCAGCAAAAACAGAATCGACAGGGGCTACGAGCAGTACTTC.

In DNA, the CDR3 is TGTGCCAGCAGCTTAGGGGGTGGCAGGGCGTATGGCTACACCTTC. Protein: CASSLGGGRAYGYTF. The chain couples TRBV5-4 to TRBJ1-2; the D gene is possibly TRBD1 (6 bases). The CDR3 contains 15 residues. Trimming took off 2 bases at V and 5 bases at J, with 16 bases between the two ends. CDR1 and CDR2 from the germline V gene are SGHNT and YYREEE (reference sequence).

This clone was detected a few times. The chain is built from TRBV4-2 and TRBJ1-1; D gene uncertain. The CDR3 covers 17 residues. From germline, CDR1 is LGHNA and CDR2 YNFKEQ. V was trimmed by 0 bases and J by 0 bases, leaving 14 bases between them. This CDR3 is CASSQEAGSAMNTEAFF. DNA of the CDR3: TGTGCCAGCAGCCAAGAAGCGGGATCGGCCATGAACACTGAAGCTTTCTTT.

Only a few counts were recorded for this clone. The CDR3 is CASSLGPLLAGLAKNIQYF. The CDR3 DNA reads TGTGCCAGCAGCTTAGGCCCTCTACTAGCGGGACTAGCCAAAAACATTCAGTACTTC. The V and J genes are TRBV7-2 and TRBJ2-4; 10 bases fit TRBD2. The CDR3 extends over 19 amino acids. Germline CDR1 is SGHTA and CDR2 is FQGNSA. V shed 1 base and J 0 bases; nucleotides not matched to a gene: 9.

This clone was picked up one time. The chain combines TRBV7-2 with TRBJ2-7; the D gene is possibly TRBD2 (5 bases). V was pared by 5 bases and J by 5 bases, with 19 bases between. The CDR3 is 15 residues long. Germline values: CDR1 SGHTA, CDR2 FQGNSA. CDR3 DNA: TGTGCCAGCAGCCGGAGCGGATCCTATAATGACGAGCAGTACTTC. Amino acids: CASSRSGSYNDEQYF.

This chain uses TRBV5-1 with TRBJ1-4, with 10 positions matching TRBD1. CDR3 length: 14 residues. Trimming removed 4 bases from V and 6 bases from J; junction bases left unmatched: 3. Germline CDR1 SGHRS, CDR2 YFSETQ. CDR3 in DNA: TGCGCCAGCAGCCCCGGACAGGGGGATGAAAAACTGTTTTTT. Amino acid sequence: CASSPGQGDEKLFF. The full variable domain, in which reference TRBV5-1 and TRBJ1-4 provide the parts outside the CDR3, is KAGVTQTPRYLIKTRGQQVTLSCSPISGHRSVSWYQQTPGQGLQFLFEYFSETQRNKGNFPGRFSGRQFSNSRSEMNVSTLELGDSALYLCASSPGQGDEKLFFGSGTQLSVL.

This chain links TRBV5-8 with TRBJ2-1; D possibly corresponds to TRBD2 (7 bases). Per germline, CDR1 SGHTS and CDR2 YDEGEE. The CDR3 runs 15 residues. V was pared by 0 bases and J by 8 bases, with 15 bases between. This chain's CDR3 is CASSLGLRGGDEQFF. The CDR3 DNA reads as TGTGCCAGCAGCTTGGGCCTGAGGGGGGGCGATGAGCAGTTCTTC. Full variable domain (outside the CDR3, taken from reference TRBV5-8 and TRBJ2-1): EAGVTQSPTHLIKTRGQQATLRCSPISGHTSVYWYQQALGLGLQFLLWYDEGEERNRGNFPPRFSGRQFPNYSSELNVNALELEDSALYLCASSLGLRGGDEQFFGPGTRLTVL.

A single count supports this clone. Other DNA sequences in this specimen translate into the identical CDR3. This chain connects TRBV6-5 to TRBJ1-2; TRBD1 agrees at 8 bases. The CDR3 extends over 15 amino acids. The trim removed 0 bases at V and 4 bases at J, leaving 4 bases unmatched. Germline V gives CDR1 MNHEY, CDR2 SVGAGI. CDR3 residues: CASSYSSGGRYGYTF. The CDR3, as DNA: TGTGCCAGCAGTTACTCGTCAGGGGGCCGCTATGGCTACACCTTC.

In this sample, this clone turned up once. The rearrangement joins TRBV28 to TRBJ1-1; D remains ambiguous. V dropped 10 bases and J dropped 12 bases, with 15 bases sitting between them. Germline CDR1 MDHEN, CDR2 SYDVKM. The CDR3 extends over 10 amino acids. The CDR3 sequence: CATTARRTFF. CDR3 sequence (DNA): TGTGCCACCACGGCCCGGCGAACTTTCTTT.

This clone occurred once. The chain combines TRBV7-2 with TRBJ2-2; D uncertain. Per the germline V gene, CDR1 is SGHTA and CDR2 is FQGNSA. Deletions cut 5 bases from V and 1 base from J, with 17 bases between. This CDR3 has 17 residues. The CDR3, as DNA: TGTGCCAGCAGCCAGTCACGTGGGTCGGGGAACACCGGGGAGCTGTTTTTT. It yields the protein CASSQSRGSGNTGELFF.

The V and J genes are TRBV11-3 and TRBJ1-1, with TRBD1 as a possible D gene (5 bases). V lost 5 bases and J lost 10, with 14 bases in between. Germline V gene lookup returns CDR1 SGHNT and CDR2 YENEEA. The CDR3 has 12 residues. The DNA of the CDR3 is TGTGCCAGCAGCCAAACAGGCCTGGGAGCTTTCTTT. Translated: CASSQTGLGAFF.

The V and J genes are TRBV6-1 and TRBJ1-2; D is perhaps TRBD1 (5 bases). This CDR3 has 15 residues. The V and J ends lost 0 bases and 8 bases respectively, with 16 bases between them. The germline V gene has CDR1 MNHNS and CDR2 SASEGT. The CDR3 spells CASSEAVGRIGGYTF. The CDR3 region has the DNA TGTGCCAGCAGTGAAGCCGTGGGACGGATAGGGGGCTACACCTTC.

The chain is built from TRBV19 and TRBJ2-1; D might be TRBD1 (5 bases). The CDR3 length is 16 residues. The V end lost 5 bases, the J end lost 6 bases, and 20 bases lay between the germline ends. The germline gives CDR1 LNHDA, CDR2 SQIVND (reference sequence). As DNA, the CDR3 is TGTGCCAGTAGTTTCCAGGCCCGCCGTAGGGGCAATGAGCAGTTCTTC. This codes for CASSFQARRRGNEQFF.

The J gene is TRBJ2-2, the V gene TRBV5-1, with 8 bases lining up with TRBD2. Germline CDR1 reads SGHRS; CDR2 reads YFSETQ. V lost 1 base to trimming and J lost 2 bases; unmatched junction nucleotides: 7. This CDR3 has 17 residues. CDR3 loop: CASSLFSSGRNTGELFF. CDR3 DNA sequence: TGCGCCAGCAGCTTGTTTTCCAGCGGGAGAAACACCGGGGAGCTGTTTTTT.

The V gene is TRBV7-8, the J gene TRBJ2-2; TRBD1 or TRBD2 may be the D gene (5 bases each). The CDR3 is 15 residues long. Per the germline V gene, CDR1 is SGHVS and CDR2 is FQNEAQ. Trimming took off 3 bases at V and 6 bases at J, with 14 bases between the two ends. CDR3 region: CASSLWDGLSGELFF. For the CDR3, the DNA is TGTGCCAGCAGCTTGTGGGACGGATTGTCCGGGGAGCTGTTTTTT.

This clone showed up just once. The rearrangement joins TRBV11-2 to TRBJ2-1; D uncertain. Per germline, CDR1 SGHAT and CDR2 FQNNGV. Trimming took off 1 base at V and 8 bases at J, with 6 bases between the two ends. CDR3 length: 12 amino acids. CDR3 in DNA: TGTGCCAGCAGCTTAGTAAGATATGAGCAGTTCTTC. Amino acids: CASSLVRYEQFF.

For the CDR3, the DNA is TGTGCCAGCAGCTGGGGTCGGGACGGGAGGGATGAGCAGTTCTTC. Translation: CASSWGRDGRDEQFF. V and J are TRBV5-4 and TRBJ2-1, with 8 bases fitting TRBD2. The junction had 10 bases not matched to a gene; V was cut back by 3 bases and J by 8 bases. From germline, CDR1 is SGHNT and CDR2 YYREEE (reference sequence). The length of the CDR3 is 15 residues.

The chain joins TRBV7-9 to TRBJ2-3; 10 bases match TRBD2. J gave up 2 bases and V 4 bases, and 6 bases lay outside the gene matches. CDR1 and CDR2 from the germline V gene are SEHNR and FQNEAQ (reference sequence). The CDR3 contains 16 residues. CDR3 coding DNA: TGTGCCAGCAGCTCCTCAGCGGGAGGGATCACAGATACGCAGTATTTT. The encoded protein is CASSSSAGGITDTQYF.

This rearrangement joins TRBV11-2 to TRBJ2-7; D may be TRBD1 (5 bases). Germline V gene lookup returns CDR1 SGHAT and CDR2 FQNNGV. V dropped 5 bases and J dropped 5 bases, with 16 bases sitting between them. The CDR3 length is 14 residues. CDR3 nucleotides: TGTGCCAGCAGCCATACAACAGGCCCTAACGAGCAGTACTTC. Its protein is CASSHTTGPNEQYF.

This chain uses TRBV7-2 with TRBJ2-1; the D gene is possibly TRBD1 (6 bases). This CDR3 is 15 amino acids long. Germline V lookup: CDR1 SGHTA, CDR2 FQGNSA. With 1 base removed from V and 2 bases from J, the gap between germline ends came to 9 bases. CDR3 sequence reads: CASSLVGTTYNEQFF. The CDR3 DNA reads as TGTGCCAGCAGCTTAGTCGGGACAACCTACAATGAGCAGTTCTTC. The entire variable domain, with the rest obtained from reference TRBV7-2 and TRBJ2-1, is as follows: GAGVSQSPSNKVTEKGKDVELRCDPISGHTALYWYRQSLGQGLEFLIYFQGNSAPDKSGLPSDRFSAERTGGSVSTLTIQRTQQEDSAVYLCASSLVGTTYNEQFFGPGTRLTVL.

CDR3 sequence (DNA): TGTGCCAGCAGGAGGGGGGCGGGGTACACAGATACGCAGTATTTT. Encoded protein: CASRRGAGYTDTQYF. The V call is TRBV2, the J call TRBJ2-3; either TRBD1 or TRBD2 may supply D (6 bases each). This CDR3 spans 15 amino acids. Between the trimmed V and J ends, which lost 6 bases and 2 bases, there was a span of 15 bases. The germline CDR1 and CDR2 sequences are SNHLY and FYNNEI.

V and J are TRBV12-5 and TRBJ1-5; D is possibly TRBD1 (6 bases). V lost 5 bases and J 1 base, leaving 6 bases between the germline ends. This CDR3 region has 13 residues. CDR1 and CDR2 from the germline V gene are LGHNT and FRNRAP. The CDR3 spells CASGQGSNQPQHF. The CDR3, as DNA: TGTGCTAGTGGTCAGGGGAGCAATCAGCCCCAGCATTTT. The full variable domain, in which reference TRBV12-5 and TRBJ1-5 provide the parts outside the CDR3, is DARVTQTPRHKVTEMGQEVTMRCQPILGHNTVFWYRQTMMQGLELLAYFRNRAPLDDSGMPKDRFSAEMPDATLATLKIQPSEPRDSAVYFCASGQGSNQPQHFGDGTRLSIL.

The V call is TRBV6-5, the J call TRBJ2-4; no reliable D call. The CDR3 spans 10 residues. Trimming left V 10 bases short and J 8 bases short, with 9 bases between. Germline V gives CDR1 MNHEY, CDR2 SVGAGI. CDR3 bases: TGTGCCACCAAAAGGGACATTCAGTACTTC. Translation gives CATKRDIQYF.

The rearrangement uses TRBV2 and TRBJ2-5, with TRBD1 matching 9 bases. The germline V gene encodes CDR1 SNHLY and CDR2 FYNNEI. This CDR3 contains 16 residues. V was pared by 9 bases and J by 5 bases, with 16 bases of the junction left unmatched. The CDR3 DNA reads as TGTGCCAGTTCACTGCTTACAGGGGGCGTCGGGGAGACCCAGTACTTC. Amino acid sequence: CASSLLTGGVGETQYF. Complete variable domain (other parts from reference TRBV2 and TRBJ2-5): EPEVTQTPSHQVTQMGQEVILRCVPISNHLYFYWYRQILGQKVEFLVSFYNNEISEKSEIFDDQFSVERPDGSNFTLKIRSTKLEDSAMYFCASSLLTGGVGETQYFGPGTRLLVL.

The J gene is TRBJ1-2, the V gene TRBV18; no firm D call. The V end was cut by 2 bases, the J end by 3 bases, with 7 bases between. Looked up from germline, CDR1 is KGHSH and CDR2 is LQKENI. The CDR3 has 13 residues. The CDR3 nucleotides read TGTGCCAGCTCACCAGAGCCGGACTATGGCTACACCTTC. Its protein product is CASSPEPDYGYTF.

As for this clone: The sample holds other DNA sequences that translate to the same CDR3. The chain uses TRBV29-1 and TRBJ2-7, with 10 bases that match TRBD1. Germline loops: CDR1 SQVTM, CDR2 ANQGSEA. The CDR3 consists of 12 residues. The V gene end was trimmed by 6 bases and the J gene end by 4 bases; junction bases not matched to a gene: 3. This CDR3 is CSVGQGVYEQYF. The CDR3 DNA reads TGCAGCGTCGGACAGGGGGTATACGAGCAGTACTTC.

This rearrangement joins TRBV10-3 to TRBJ1-2; TRBD1 aligns across 9 bases. The CDR3 is 16 amino acids. In germline, CDR1 is ENHRY, CDR2 SYGVKD. J gave up 6 bases and V 3 bases, and 11 bases lay outside the gene matches. In DNA, the CDR3 is TGTGCCATCAGTGACGTGACGGACAGGGGTTTCCATGGCTACACCTTC. It yields the protein CAISDVTDRGFHGYTF.